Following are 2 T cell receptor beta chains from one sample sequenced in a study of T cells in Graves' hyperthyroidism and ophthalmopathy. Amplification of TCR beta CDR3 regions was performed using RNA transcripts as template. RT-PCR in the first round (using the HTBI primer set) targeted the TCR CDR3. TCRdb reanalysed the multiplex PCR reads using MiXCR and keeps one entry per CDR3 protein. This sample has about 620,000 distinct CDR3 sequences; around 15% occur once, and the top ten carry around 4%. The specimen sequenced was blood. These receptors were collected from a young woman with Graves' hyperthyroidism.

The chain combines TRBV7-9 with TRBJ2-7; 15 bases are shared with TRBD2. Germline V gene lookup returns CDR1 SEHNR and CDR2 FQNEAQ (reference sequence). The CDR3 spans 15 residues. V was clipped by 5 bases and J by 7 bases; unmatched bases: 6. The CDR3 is CASSLGLAGGEEQYF. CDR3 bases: TGTGCCAGCAGCCTAGGACTAGCGGGAGGGGAGGAGCAGTACTTC.

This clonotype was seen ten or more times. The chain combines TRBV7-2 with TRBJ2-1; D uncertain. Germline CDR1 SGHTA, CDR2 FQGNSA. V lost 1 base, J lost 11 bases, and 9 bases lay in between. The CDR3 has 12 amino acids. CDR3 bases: TGTGCCAGCAGCTTAGTTTCGAGACAGCAGTTCTTC. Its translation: CASSLVSRQQFF.